These 6 T cell receptor beta chains were all obtained from the same sample, sequenced in a study of blood T cell repertoires in COVID-19. This table comes from immunoSEQ multiplex PCR, and its TCRdb copy is limited to in-frame clones, with some not included. The sample carries approximately 220,000 clones, 81% recorded once. Sequencing was done on a sample of peripheral blood. All receptors come from a woman of 80 years or more with acute or convalescent COVID-19.

Note on this clone: The identical CDR3 is also encoded by other nucleotide sequences in the sample. The V and J genes are TRBV30 and TRBJ1-2, with D tentatively TRBD1 (5 bases). The CDR3 sequence is 12 residues long. The V and J ends lost 0 bases and 4 bases respectively, with 6 bases between them. CDR1 and CDR2 (germline): GTSNPN, SVGIG (reference sequence). The CDR3 loop is CAWSVGGYGYTF. CDR3 coding DNA: TGTGCCTGGAGTGTGGGGGGCTATGGCTACACCTTC.

This clone was recorded many times. The chain couples TRBV9 to TRBJ2-1; D perhaps matches TRBD2 (6 bases). In germline, CDR1 is SGDLS, CDR2 YYNGEE. V lost 0 bases, J lost 8 bases, and 9 bases lay in between. This CDR3 comprises 13 residues. CDR3 in amino acids: CASSVVEGYEQFF. CDR3 nucleotides: TGTGCCAGCAGCGTAGTGGAGGGCTATGAGCAGTTCTTC.

The CDR3: CASVFERGNYNEQFF. In nucleotides, the CDR3 is TGTGCCAGCGTCTTCGAGCGTGGTAATTACAATGAGCAGTTCTTC. V and J are TRBV21-1 and TRBJ2-1; TRBD2 was called by the table and not checked on the DNA. TRBV21-1 constitutes a pseudogene. This CDR3 is 15 amino acids long.

The V call is TRBV6-5, the J call TRBJ1-3; D is uncertain. Trimming removed 4 bases at V and 0 bases at J, with 10 bases between. The CDR3 extends over 15 amino acids. Germline V gives CDR1 MNHEY, CDR2 SVGAGI. CDR3 residues: CASSLSFISGNTIYF. The CDR3 DNA reads TGTGCCAGCAGTTTGAGTTTCATCTCTGGAAACACCATATATTTT.

This clone was seen once. V usage is TRBV6-1 and J usage is TRBJ2-5, with 12 positions matching TRBD2. The CDR3 totals 16 residues. Germline lookup yields CDR1 MNHNS and CDR2 SASEGT. The V and J ends lost 4 bases and 6 bases, in that order; junction bases with no gene match: 9. Here the CDR3 DNA reads TGTGCCAGCAGTGCAGGACTAGCGGGGCTCGTACAGACCCAGTACTTC. Its translation is CASSAGLAGLVQTQYF.

The CDR3 region has the DNA TGTGCCAGCAGCTTATCCGGGACAGGGGGCTATCAGCCCCAGCATTTT. As protein: CASSLSGTGGYQPQHF. The chain employs TRBV7-2 and TRBJ1-5, with TRBD1 identical over 12 bases. Germline V gives CDR1 SGHTA, CDR2 FQGNSA. The CDR3 sequence is 16 residues long. The junction had 4 bases not matched to a gene; V was cut back by 2 bases and J by 5 bases.